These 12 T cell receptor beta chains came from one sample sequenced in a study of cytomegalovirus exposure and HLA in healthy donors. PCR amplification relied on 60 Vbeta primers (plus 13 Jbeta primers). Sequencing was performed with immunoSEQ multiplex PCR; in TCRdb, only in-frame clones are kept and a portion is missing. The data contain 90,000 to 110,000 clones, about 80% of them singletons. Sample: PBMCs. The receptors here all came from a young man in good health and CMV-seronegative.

The CDR3 DNA follows: TGTGCCAGCAGCGCCTCCGGGTACAATGAGCAGTTCTTC. Translated: CASSASGYNEQFF. This sequence joins TRBV2 and TRBJ2-1; D ambiguous. Germline loops: CDR1 SNHLY, CDR2 FYNNEI. This CDR3 has 13 amino acids. Between the trimmed V and J ends, which lost 6 bases and 4 bases, there was a span of 10 bases. The full variable domain, with the rest looked up from reference TRBV2 and TRBJ2-1, is EPEVTQTPSHQVTQMGQEVILRCVPISNHLYFYWYRQILGQKVEFLVSFYNNEISEKSEIFDDQFSVERPDGSNFTLKIRSTKLEDSAMYFCASSASGYNEQFFGPGTRLTVL.

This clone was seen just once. The CDR3 region is CASSQTGQQSNEKLFF. The CDR3 bases are TGCGCCAGCAGCCAGACGGGACAGCAGTCTAATGAAAAACTGTTTTTT. The chain recombines TRBV4-3 with TRBJ1-4; 7 bases are a match to TRBD1. The CDR3 consists of 16 residues. The trim removed 3 bases at V and 3 bases at J, leaving 7 bases unmatched. The germline V gene has CDR1 LGHNA and CDR2 YSLEER.

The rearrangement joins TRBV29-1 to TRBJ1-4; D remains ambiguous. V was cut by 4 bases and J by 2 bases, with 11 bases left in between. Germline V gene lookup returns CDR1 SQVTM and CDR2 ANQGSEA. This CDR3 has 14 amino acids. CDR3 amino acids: CSVVEGSTNEKLFF. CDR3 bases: TGCAGCGTTGTGGAAGGGAGCACTAATGAAAAACTGTTTTTT.

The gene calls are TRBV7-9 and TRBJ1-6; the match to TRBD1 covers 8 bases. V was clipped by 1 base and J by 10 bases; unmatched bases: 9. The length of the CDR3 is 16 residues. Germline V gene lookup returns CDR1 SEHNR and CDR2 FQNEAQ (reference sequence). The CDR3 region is CASSLGIGTGYSPLHF. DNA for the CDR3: TGTGCCAGCAGCTTAGGAATAGGGACAGGCTACTCACCCCTCCACTTT.

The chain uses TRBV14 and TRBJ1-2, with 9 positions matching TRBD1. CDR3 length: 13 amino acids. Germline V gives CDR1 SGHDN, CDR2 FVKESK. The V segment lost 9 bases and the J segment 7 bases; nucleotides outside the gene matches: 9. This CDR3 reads CARRWTGAGGYTF. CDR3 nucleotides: TGTGCCAGACGATGGACAGGGGCGGGTGGCTACACCTTC.

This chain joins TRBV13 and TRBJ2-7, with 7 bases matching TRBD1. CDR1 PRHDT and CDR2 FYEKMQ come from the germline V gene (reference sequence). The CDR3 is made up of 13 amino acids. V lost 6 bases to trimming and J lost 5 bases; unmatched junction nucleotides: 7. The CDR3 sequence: CASRQQGTHEQYF. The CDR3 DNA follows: TGTGCCAGCAGGCAACAGGGGACCCACGAGCAGTACTTC.

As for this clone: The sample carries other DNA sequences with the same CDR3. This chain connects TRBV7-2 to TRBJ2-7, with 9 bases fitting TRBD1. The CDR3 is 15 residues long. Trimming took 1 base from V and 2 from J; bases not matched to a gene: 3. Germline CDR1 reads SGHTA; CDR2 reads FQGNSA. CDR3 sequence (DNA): TGTGCCAGCAGCTTAGGCGGGACAGGGACCTACGAGCAGTACTTC. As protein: CASSLGGTGTYEQYF. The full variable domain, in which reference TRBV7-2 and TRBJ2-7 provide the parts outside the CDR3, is GAGVSQSPSNKVTEKGKDVELRCDPISGHTALYWYRQSLGQGLEFLIYFQGNSAPDKSGLPSDRFSAERTGGSVSTLTIQRTQQEDSAVYLCASSLGGTGTYEQYFGPGTRLTVT.

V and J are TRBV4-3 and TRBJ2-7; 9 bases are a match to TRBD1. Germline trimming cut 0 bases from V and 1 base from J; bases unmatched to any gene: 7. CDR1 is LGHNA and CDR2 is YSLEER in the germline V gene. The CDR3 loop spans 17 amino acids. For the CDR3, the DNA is TGCGCCAGCAGCCAAGATAGGGACAGGGCCATGTCCTACGAGCAGTACTTC. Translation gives CASSQDRDRAMSYEQYF.

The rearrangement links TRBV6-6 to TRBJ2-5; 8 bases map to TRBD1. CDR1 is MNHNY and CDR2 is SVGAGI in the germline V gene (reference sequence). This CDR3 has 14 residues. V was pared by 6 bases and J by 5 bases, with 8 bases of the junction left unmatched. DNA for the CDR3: TGTGCCAGCAGCCAGGGGGCGTGGGAGGAGACCCAGTACTTC. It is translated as CASSQGAWEETQYF.

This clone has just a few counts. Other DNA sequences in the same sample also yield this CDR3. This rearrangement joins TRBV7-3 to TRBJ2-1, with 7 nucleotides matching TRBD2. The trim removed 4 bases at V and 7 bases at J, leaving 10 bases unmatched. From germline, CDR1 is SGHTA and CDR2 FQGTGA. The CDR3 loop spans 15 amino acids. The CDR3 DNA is TGTGCCAGCAGCTCCTCACTAGCGTGGAATAATGAGCAGTTCTTC. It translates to CASSSSLAWNNEQFF.

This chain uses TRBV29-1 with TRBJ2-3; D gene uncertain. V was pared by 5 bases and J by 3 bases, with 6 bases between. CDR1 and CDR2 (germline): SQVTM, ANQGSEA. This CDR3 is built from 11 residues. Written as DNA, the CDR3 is TGCAGCGTTTCTGTGACAGATACGCAGTATTTT. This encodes CSVSVTDTQYF.

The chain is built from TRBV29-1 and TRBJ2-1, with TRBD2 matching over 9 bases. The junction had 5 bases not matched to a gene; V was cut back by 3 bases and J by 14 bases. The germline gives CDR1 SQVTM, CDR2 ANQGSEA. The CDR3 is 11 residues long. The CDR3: CSVEGGRGKFF. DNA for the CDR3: TGCAGCGTTGAGGGCGGGAGGGGAAAGTTCTTC.